The entry that follows covers one TCR beta chain sequence. This specimen comes from a study of blood T cell repertoires in COVID-19. For the study at large: Acute and convalescent COVID-19 specimens originated in the United States, Italy and Spain.

Authors' methods: The authors estimated nucleated cell counts from reference gene primer amplification. Clones were read by immunoSEQ multiplex PCR, and TCRdb kept only the in-frame ones, dropping some. For V, J and clone size, that table is used; D and trimming come from the DNA. The sample has roughly 80,000 clones, 65% to 85% seen once. The CDR3 covers 16 residues. V lost 4 bases, J lost 0 bases, and 12 bases lay in between. The germline gives CDR1 KGHDR, CDR2 SFDVKD. The sequencing sample was made of peripheral blood. The receptor comes from a woman aged 55-69 years with acute or convalescent COVID-19. The genes are TRBV24-1 and TRBJ1-5; maybe TRBD1 (6 bases). This CDR3 is CATSEPTGDSNQPQHF. CDR3 nucleotide sequence: TGTGCCACCAGTGAACCGACAGGAGATAGCAATCAGCCCCAGCATTTT.